This is a list of T cell receptor beta chains from one sample in a study of blood T cell repertoires in COVID-19. Method: immunoSEQ multiplex PCR; TCRdb's copy keeps in-frame clones and lacks some. The top ten hold roughly 10% of the sample, which has 97,000 or so clones, 70% to 85% seen once. The sample consisted of peripheral blood. The receptors derive from a man between 70 and 80 years old with active or convalescent COVID-19. The CDR3 runs from the conserved cysteine through the conserved F or W. D genes are given only for firm matches. A clone size is listed for some rows: how often the clone was seen (once, few, many), or a class if it is expanded.

D gene,J gene,clone size,V gene,CDR3 DNA,CDR3 protein
TRBD1,TRBJ2-3,.,TRBV6-5,TGTGCCAGCAGTCGAGGGACAGTGCTAGATACGCAGTATTTT,CASSRGTVLDTQYF
.,TRBJ1-2,.,TRBV6-5,TGTGCCAGCAGTTCTCAGGGGAGCTATGGCTACACCTTC,CASSSQGSYGYTF
.,TRBJ1-6,.,TRBV6-6,TGTGCCAGCAGTTACCCGGAGACGAATTCACCCCTCCACTTT,CASSYPETNSPLHF
.,TRBJ2-1,medium-sized,TRBV20-1,TGCAGTGCTAGTGACTTATTGCGGTCCTACAATGAGCAGTTCTTC,CSASDLLRSYNEQFF
TRBD2,TRBJ2-2,.,TRBV4-2,TGTGCCAGCAGCCAAGGGGTAGCGGGGGCCCCGGGCACCGGGGAGCTGTTTTTT,CASSQGVAGAPGTGELFF
.,TRBJ2-3,.,TRBV25-1,TGTGCCAGCAGGTTGCAAGGAGCGCAGTATTTT,CASRLQGAQYF
.,TRBJ1-5,.,TRBV6-4,TGTGCCAGCAGTGAGGTGTTGCGACAGCCCCAGCATTTT,CASSEVLRQPQHF
TRBD1,TRBJ2-7,.,TRBV20-1,TGCAGTGCCAACAGGGGTTACGAGCAGTACTTC,CSANRGYEQYF
.,TRBJ2-2,.,TRBV24-1,TGTGCCACCAGTGAGGGGGCGAGAACCGGGGAGCTGTTTTTT,CATSEGARTGELFF
TRBD1,TRBJ2-7,.,TRBV14,TGTGCCAGCAGCCGAAGGGACAGGGGATTCACCTACGAGCAGTACTTC,CASSRRDRGFTYEQYF
.,TRBJ1-6,.,TRBV12-3/TRBV12-4,TGTGCCAGCAGTCCCAGGATGAATTCACCCCTCCACTTT,CASSPRMNSPLHF
.,TRBJ2-5,.,TRBV12-3/TRBV12-4,TGTGCCAGCAGTTTAGCCGGTTCAGAGACCCAGTACTTC,CASSLAGSETQYF
.,TRBJ1-6,once,TRBV2,TGTGCCAGCAGTGAACCGGGAGATTCACCCCTCCACTTT,CASSEPGDSPLHF
.,TRBJ2-7,few,TRBV6-2/TRBV6-3,TGTGCCAGCAGTTACTCGGGGGGGCCCTACGAGCAGTACTTC,CASSYSGGPYEQYF
TRBD2,TRBJ2-3,.,TRBV4-2,TGTGCCAGCAGCCAAGATTGGGGGGGTATAGCCCTCACAGATACGCAGTATTTT,CASSQDWGGIALTDTQYF
.,TRBJ1-5,.,TRBV2,TGTGCCAGCAGTGTCGGGGGGGGCAATCAGCCCCAGCATTTT,CASSVGGGNQPQHF
.,TRBJ2-3,.,TRBV5-1,TGCGCCAGCAGCTTGGCGGGTGCGGAAGATACGCAGTATTTT,CASSLAGAEDTQYF
.,TRBJ2-2,once,TRBV2,TGTGCCAGCAGTGTTGGGCCCGGGGAGCTGTTTTTT,CASSVGPGELFF
.,TRBJ2-1,.,TRBV5-4,TGTGCCAGCAGCTCGCGGGGAGGTGAGCAGTTCTTC,CASSSRGGEQFF
TRBD2,TRBJ2-4,.,TRBV6-5,TGTGCCAGCCTACCTCTAGCGGGGGGGTCGATAGGGTACTTC,CASLPLAGGSIGYF
.,TRBJ2-7,.,TRBV30,TGTGCCTGGAACCAAAGGGGCTACGAGCAGTACTTC,CAWNQRGYEQYF